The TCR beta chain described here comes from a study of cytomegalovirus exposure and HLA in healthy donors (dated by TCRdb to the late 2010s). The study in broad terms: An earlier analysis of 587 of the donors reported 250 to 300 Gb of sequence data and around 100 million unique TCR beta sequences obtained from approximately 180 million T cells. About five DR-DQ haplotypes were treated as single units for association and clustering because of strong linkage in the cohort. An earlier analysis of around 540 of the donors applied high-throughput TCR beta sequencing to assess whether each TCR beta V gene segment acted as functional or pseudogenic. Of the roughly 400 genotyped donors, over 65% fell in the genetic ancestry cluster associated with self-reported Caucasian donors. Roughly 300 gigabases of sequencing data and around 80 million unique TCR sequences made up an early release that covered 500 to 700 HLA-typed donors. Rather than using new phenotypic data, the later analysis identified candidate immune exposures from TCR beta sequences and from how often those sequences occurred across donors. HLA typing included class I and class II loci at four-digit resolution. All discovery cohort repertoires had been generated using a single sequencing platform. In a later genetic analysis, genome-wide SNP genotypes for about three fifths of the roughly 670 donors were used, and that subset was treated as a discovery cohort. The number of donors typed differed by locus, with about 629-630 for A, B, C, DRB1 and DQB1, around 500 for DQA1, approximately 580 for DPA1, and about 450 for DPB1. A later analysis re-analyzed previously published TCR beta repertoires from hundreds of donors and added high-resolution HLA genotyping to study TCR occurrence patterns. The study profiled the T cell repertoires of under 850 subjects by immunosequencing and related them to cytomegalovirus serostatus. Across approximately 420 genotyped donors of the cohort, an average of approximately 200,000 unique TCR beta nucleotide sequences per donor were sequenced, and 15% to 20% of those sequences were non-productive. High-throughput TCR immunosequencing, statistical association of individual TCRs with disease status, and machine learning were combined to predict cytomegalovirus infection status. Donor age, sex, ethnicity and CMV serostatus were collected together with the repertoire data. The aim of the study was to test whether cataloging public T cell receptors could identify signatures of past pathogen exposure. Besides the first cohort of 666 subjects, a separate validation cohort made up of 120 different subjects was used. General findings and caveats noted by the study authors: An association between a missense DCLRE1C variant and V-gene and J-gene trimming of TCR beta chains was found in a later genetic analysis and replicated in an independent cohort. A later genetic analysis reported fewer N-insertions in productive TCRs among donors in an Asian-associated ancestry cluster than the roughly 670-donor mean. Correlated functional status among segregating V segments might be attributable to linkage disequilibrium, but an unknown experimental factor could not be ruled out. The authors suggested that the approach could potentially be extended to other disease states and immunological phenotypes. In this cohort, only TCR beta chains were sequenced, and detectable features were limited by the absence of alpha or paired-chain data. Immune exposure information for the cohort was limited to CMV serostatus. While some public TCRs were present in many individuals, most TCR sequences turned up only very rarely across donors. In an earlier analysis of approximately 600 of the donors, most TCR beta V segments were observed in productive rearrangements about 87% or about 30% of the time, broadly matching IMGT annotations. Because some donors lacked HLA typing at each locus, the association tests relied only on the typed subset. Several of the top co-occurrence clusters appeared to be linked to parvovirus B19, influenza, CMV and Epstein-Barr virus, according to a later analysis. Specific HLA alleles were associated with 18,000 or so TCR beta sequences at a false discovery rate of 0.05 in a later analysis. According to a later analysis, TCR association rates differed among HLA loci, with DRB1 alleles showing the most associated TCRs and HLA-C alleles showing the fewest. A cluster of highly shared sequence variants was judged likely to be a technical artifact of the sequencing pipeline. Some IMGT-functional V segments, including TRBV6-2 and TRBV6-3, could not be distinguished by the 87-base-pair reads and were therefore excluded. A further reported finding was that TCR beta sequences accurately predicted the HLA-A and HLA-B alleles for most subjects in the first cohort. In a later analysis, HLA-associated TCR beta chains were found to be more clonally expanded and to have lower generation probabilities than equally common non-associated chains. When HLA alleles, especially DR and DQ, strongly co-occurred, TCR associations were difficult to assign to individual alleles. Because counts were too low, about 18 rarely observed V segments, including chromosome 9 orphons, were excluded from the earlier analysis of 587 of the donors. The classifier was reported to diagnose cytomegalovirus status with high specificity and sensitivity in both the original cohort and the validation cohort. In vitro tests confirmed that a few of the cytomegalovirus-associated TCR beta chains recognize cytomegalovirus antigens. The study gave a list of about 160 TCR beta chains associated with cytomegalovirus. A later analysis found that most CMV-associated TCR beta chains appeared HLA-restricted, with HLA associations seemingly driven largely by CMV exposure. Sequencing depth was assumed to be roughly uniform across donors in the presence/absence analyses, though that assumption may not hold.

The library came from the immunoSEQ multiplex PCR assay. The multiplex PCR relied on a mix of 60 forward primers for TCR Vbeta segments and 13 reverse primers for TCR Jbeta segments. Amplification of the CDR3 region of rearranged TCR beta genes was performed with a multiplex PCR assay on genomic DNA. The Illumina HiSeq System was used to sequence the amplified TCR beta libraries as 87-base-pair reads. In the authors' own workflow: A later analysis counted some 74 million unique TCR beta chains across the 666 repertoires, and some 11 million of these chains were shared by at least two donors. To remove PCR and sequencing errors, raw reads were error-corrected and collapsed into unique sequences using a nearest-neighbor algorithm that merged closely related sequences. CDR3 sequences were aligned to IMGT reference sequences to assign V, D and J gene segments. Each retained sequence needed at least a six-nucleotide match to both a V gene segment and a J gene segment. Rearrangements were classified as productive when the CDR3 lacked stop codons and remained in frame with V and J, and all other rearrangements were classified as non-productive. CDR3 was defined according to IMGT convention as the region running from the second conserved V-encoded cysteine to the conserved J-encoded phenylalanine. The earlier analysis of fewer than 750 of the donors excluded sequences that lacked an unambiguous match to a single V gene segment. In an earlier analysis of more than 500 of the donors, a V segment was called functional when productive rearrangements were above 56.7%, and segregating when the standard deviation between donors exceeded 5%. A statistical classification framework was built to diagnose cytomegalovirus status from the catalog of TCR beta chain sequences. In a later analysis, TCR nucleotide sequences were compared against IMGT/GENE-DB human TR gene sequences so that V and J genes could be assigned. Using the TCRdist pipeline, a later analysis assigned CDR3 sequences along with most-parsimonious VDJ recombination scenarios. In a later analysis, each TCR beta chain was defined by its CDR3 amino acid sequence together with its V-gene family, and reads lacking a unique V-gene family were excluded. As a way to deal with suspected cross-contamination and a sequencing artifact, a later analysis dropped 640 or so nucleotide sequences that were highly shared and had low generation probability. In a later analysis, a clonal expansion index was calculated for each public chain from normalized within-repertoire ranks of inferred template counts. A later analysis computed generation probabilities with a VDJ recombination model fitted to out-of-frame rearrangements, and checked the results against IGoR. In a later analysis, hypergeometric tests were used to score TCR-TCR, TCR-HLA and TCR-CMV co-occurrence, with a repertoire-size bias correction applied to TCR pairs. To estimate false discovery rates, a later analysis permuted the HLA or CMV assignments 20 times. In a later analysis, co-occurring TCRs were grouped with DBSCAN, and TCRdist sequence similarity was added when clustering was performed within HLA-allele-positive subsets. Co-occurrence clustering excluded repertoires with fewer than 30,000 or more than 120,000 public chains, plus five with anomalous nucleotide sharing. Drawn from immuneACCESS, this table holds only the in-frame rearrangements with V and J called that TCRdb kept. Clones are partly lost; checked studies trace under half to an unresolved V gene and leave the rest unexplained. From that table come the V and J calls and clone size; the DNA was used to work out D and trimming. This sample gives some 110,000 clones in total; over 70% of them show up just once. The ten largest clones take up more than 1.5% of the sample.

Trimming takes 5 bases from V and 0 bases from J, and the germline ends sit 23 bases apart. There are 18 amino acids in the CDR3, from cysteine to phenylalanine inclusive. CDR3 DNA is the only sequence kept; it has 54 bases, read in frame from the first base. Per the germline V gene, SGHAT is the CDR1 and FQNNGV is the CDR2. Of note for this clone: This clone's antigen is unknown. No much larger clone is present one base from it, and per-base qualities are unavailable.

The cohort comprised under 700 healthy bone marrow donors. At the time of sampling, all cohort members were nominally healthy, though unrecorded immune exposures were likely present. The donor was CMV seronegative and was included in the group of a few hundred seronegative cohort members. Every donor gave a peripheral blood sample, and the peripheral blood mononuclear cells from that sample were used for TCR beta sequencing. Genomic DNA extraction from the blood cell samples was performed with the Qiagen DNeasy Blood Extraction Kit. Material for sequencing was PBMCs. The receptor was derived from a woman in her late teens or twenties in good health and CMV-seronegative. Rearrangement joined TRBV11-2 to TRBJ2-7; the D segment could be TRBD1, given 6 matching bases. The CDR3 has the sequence CASSPINRARTFSYEQYF. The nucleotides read TGTGCCAGCAGCCCTATCAACAGGGCCCGAACCTTCTCCTACGAGCAGTACTTC.